Presented here are 23 T cell receptor beta chains from one specimen sequenced in a study of cytomegalovirus exposure and HLA in healthy donors (dated by TCRdb to the late 2010s). Preparation of the library involved the immunoSEQ multiplex PCR assay. For the multiplex PCR, a mixture combining 60 forward primers for TCR Vbeta segments and 13 reverse primers for TCR Jbeta segments was used. TCRdb retrieved this table from immuneACCESS and kept in-frame rearrangements only. Not all clones are present; in checked studies, unresolved V genes account for under half, and no reason is known for the remainder. The sample's clone listing holds 150,000 or so clones. The biggest ten clones account for 2% to 2.5% of the sample. Sequencing used PBMCs. The receptors come from a man aged 25 to 40 in good health and CMV-seronegative.

The chain combines TRBV5-4 with TRBJ1-1; 8 bases are shared with TRBD1. Germline lookup yields CDR1 SGHNT and CDR2 YYREEE (reference sequence). This CDR3 is built from 19 residues. The trim removed 1 base at V and 0 bases at J, leaving 14 bases unmatched. The CDR3 sequence is CASSLSTKVDRELNTEAFF. The CDR3 region has the DNA TGTGCCAGCAGCTTGTCCACTAAGGTGGACAGGGAACTGAACACTGAAGCTTTCTTT.

The gene calls are TRBV5-1 and TRBJ2-5, with 8 bases fitting TRBD2. V dropped 0 bases and J dropped 1; count of bases not matched to a gene: 2. CDR1 is SGHRS, CDR2 YFSETQ, per germline. The CDR3 spans 15 residues. CDR3 protein: CASSLAGTSQETQYF. CDR3 DNA sequence: TGCGCCAGCAGCTTGGCAGGGACTAGCCAAGAGACCCAGTACTTC. Supplemented by reference TRBV5-1 and TRBJ2-5, the full variable domain reads KAGVTQTPRYLIKTRGQQVTLSCSPISGHRSVSWYQQTPGQGLQFLFEYFSETQRNKGNFPGRFSGRQFSNSRSEMNVSTLELGDSALYLCASSLAGTSQETQYFGPGTRLLVL.

The chain combines TRBV5-5 with TRBJ2-1, with D perhaps TRBD2 (5 bases). From germline, CDR1 is SGHKS and CDR2 YYEKEE (reference sequence). This CDR3 contains 15 residues. V lost 1 base and J 4 bases, leaving 12 bases between the germline ends. The CDR3 protein is CASSLSSGKYNEQFF. DNA of the CDR3: TGTGCCAGCAGCTTGTCCAGCGGAAAATACAATGAGCAGTTCTTC. Full variable domain (remainder filled in from reference TRBV5-5 and TRBJ2-1): DAGVTQSPTHLIKTRGQQVTLRCSPISGHKSVSWYQQVLGQGPQFIFQYYEKEERGRGNFPDRFSARQFPNYSSELNVNALLLGDSALYLCASSLSSGKYNEQFFGPGTRLTVL.

The gene calls are TRBV10-3 and TRBJ1-6; D possibly corresponds to TRBD1 (6 bases). V lost 7 bases, J lost 7 bases, and 11 bases lay in between. Germline V gene sequence: CDR1 ENHRY, CDR2 SYGVKD. The CDR3 length is 13 residues. This chain's CDR3 is CAITAGVNSPLHF. CDR3 DNA: TGTGCCATCACTGCAGGGGTAAATTCACCCCTCCACTTT.

The chain is built from TRBV7-6 and TRBJ2-1; 8 nucleotides align to TRBD2. V gave up 2 bases and J gave up 3 bases; unmatched junction bases: 3. The CDR3 has 15 residues. CDR1 SGHVS and CDR2 FNYEAQ come from the germline V gene. In DNA form, the CDR3 reads TGTGCCAGCAGCTTAACTAGCGGCGACTACAATGAGCAGTTCTTC. It encodes CASSLTSGDYNEQFF.

The V call is TRBV27, the J call TRBJ2-7; 7 bases map to TRBD2. After removal of 3 bases from V and 2 bases from J, the junction contained 7 bases not matched to a gene. The CDR3 runs to 15 residues. Germline V lookup: CDR1 MNHEY, CDR2 SMNVEV (reference sequence). This CDR3 is CASSFSGGSPYEQYF. CDR3 sequence (DNA): TGTGCCAGCAGTTTTTCGGGCGGGAGTCCCTACGAGCAGTACTTC.

The chain has TRBV21-1 and TRBJ1-4. TRBV21-1 is a pseudogene locus. CDR3 length equals 15 residues. The chain's CDR3 is CASSPYRRGVEKLFF. CDR3 bases: TGTGCCAGCAGCCCCTACAGACGCGGGGTGGAAAAACTGTTTTTT.

J is TRBJ2-5 and V is TRBV9; D may be TRBD2 (5 bases). Trimming shortened V by 2 bases and J by 5 bases, and 16 bases separated the two germline ends. Germline V gene data show CDR1 as SGDLS and CDR2 as YYNGEE. This CDR3 is built from 15 residues. The DNA of the CDR3 is TGTGCCAGCAGCGTCCAGGACTTCCCTAGGGAGACCCAGTACTTC. Translating gives CASSVQDFPRETQYF. Drawing the rest from reference TRBV9 and TRBJ2-5, the complete variable domain is DSGVTQTPKHLITATGQRVTLRCSPRSGDLSVYWYQQSLDQGLQFLIQYYNGEERAKGNILERFSAQQFPDLHSELNLSSLELGDSALYFCASSVQDFPRETQYFGPGTRLLVL.

This rearrangement joins TRBV19 to TRBJ2-7; TRBD1 might be the D (6 bases). CDR3 size: 15 residues. Germline lookup yields CDR1 LNHDA and CDR2 SQIVND (reference sequence). Between the trimmed V and J ends, which lost 3 bases and 0 bases, there was a span of 12 bases. CDR3 sequence: CASSIRQARSYEQYF. In nucleotides, the CDR3 is TGTGCCAGTAGTATTCGACAGGCCCGCTCCTACGAGCAGTACTTC.

The V call is TRBV6-1, the J call TRBJ1-5; unclear D gene. CDR1 is MNHNS and CDR2 is SASEGT in the germline V gene. This CDR3 spans 14 amino acids. V lost 7 bases to trimming and J lost 7 bases, with 17 bases between them. CDR3 in amino acids: CASTPVTNIQPQHF. The CDR3 nucleotides are TGTGCCAGCACACCCGTAACGAACATACAGCCCCAGCATTTT.

The chain recombines TRBV19 with TRBJ2-1; 9 bases are shared with TRBD2. With 1 base clipped from V and 3 bases from J, the junction kept 4 bases outside the gene matches. CDR1 LNHDA and CDR2 SQIVND come from the germline V gene (reference sequence). The CDR3 sequence is 16 residues long. The CDR3 region is CASSIAETSGYNEQFF. CDR3 in DNA: TGTGCCAGTAGTATAGCGGAGACTAGCGGCTACAATGAGCAGTTCTTC. Drawing the rest from reference TRBV19 and TRBJ2-1, the complete variable domain is DGGITQSPKYLFRKEGQNVTLSCEQNLNHDAMYWYRQDPGQGLRLIYYSQIVNDFQKGDIAEGYSVSREKKESFPLTVTSAQKNPTAFYLCASSIAETSGYNEQFFGPGTRLTVL.

J is TRBJ1-3 and V is TRBV10-3; D is uncertain. From germline, CDR1 is ENHRY and CDR2 SYGVKD. The V end lost 0 bases, the J end lost 4 bases, and 7 bases lay between the germline ends. This CDR3 has 14 residues. CDR3 sequence reads: CAISESTGGNTIYF. The CDR3, as DNA: TGTGCCATCAGTGAGTCCACGGGGGGAAACACCATATATTTT.

This chain links TRBV2 with TRBJ2-5; 11 nucleotides match TRBD2. Germline assignment: CDR1 SNHLY and CDR2 FYNNEI. The CDR3 is 14 residues long. V shed 7 bases and J 3 bases; nucleotides not matched to a gene: 4. For the CDR3, the DNA is TGTGCCAGCACAGTAGCGGGAGGGAAAGAGACCCAGTACTTC. This gives the protein CASTVAGGKETQYF. Based on the CDR3 plus reference TRBV2 and TRBJ2-5, the full variable domain is EPEVTQTPSHQVTQMGQEVILRCVPISNHLYFYWYRQILGQKVEFLVSFYNNEISEKSEIFDDQFSVERPDGSNFTLKIRSTKLEDSAMYFCASTVAGGKETQYFGPGTRLLVL.

The rearrangement joins TRBV11-3 to TRBJ1-1; no definite D call. Trimming took off 4 bases at V and 0 bases at J, with 9 bases between the two ends. The CDR3 runs 14 residues. Germline lookup yields CDR1 SGHNT and CDR2 YENEEA. The CDR3 DNA is TGTGCCAGCAGCTCCTCAGGATTGAACACTGAAGCTTTCTTT. Translating it yields CASSSSGLNTEAFF.

The V call is TRBV7-6, the J call TRBJ2-1; a weak D match, TRBD2 (5 bases). The V and J ends lost 5 bases and 1 base respectively, with 15 bases between them. CDR3 size: 16 residues. Per germline, CDR1 SGHVS and CDR2 FNYEAQ. Here the CDR3 reads CASSTPPGESYNEQFF. CDR3 bases: TGTGCCAGCAGCACCCCCCCCGGGGAATCCTACAATGAGCAGTTCTTC.

This chain uses TRBV25-1 with TRBJ1-2; the D is unclear. The CDR3 totals 15 residues. V was trimmed by 1 base and J by 6 bases, leaving 15 bases between them. Germline V gives CDR1 MGHDK, CDR2 SYGVNS. The CDR3 DNA follows: TGTGCCAGCAGTGAATCCCCCGCAGGAATCCATGGCTACACCTTC. This translates into CASSESPAGIHGYTF.

The genes are TRBV18 and TRBJ1-4; D ambiguous. CDR1 is KGHSH, CDR2 LQKENI, per germline. CDR3 length: 14 amino acids. V lost 3 bases, J lost 4 bases, and 9 bases lay in between. The CDR3 protein is CASSPELLNEKLFF. For the CDR3, the DNA is TGTGCCAGCTCACCCGAACTGCTTAATGAAAAACTGTTTTTT. The whole variable domain, filled in from reference TRBV18 and TRBJ1-4, reads NAGVMQNPRHLVRRRGQEARLRCSPMKGHSHVYWYRQLPEEGLKFMVYLQKENIIDESGMPKERFSAEFPKEGPSILRIQQVVRGDSAAYFCASSPELLNEKLFFGSGTQLSVL.

J is TRBJ2-1 and V is TRBV5-1; D uncertain. This CDR3 is 13 amino acids long. The ends were cut back, 0 bases at V and 7 bases at J, with 8 bases in the middle. The germline V gene has CDR1 SGHRS and CDR2 YFSETQ. The CDR3 spells CASSLAPVNEQFF. CDR3 bases: TGCGCCAGCAGCTTGGCCCCAGTGAATGAGCAGTTCTTC.

The CDR3: CASSFIQGNGYTF. CDR3 bases: TGTGCCAGCAGTTTTATACAGGGGAATGGCTACACCTTC. The chain joins TRBV27 to TRBJ1-2, with 7 bases aligning to TRBD1. Germline CDR1 is MNHEY and CDR2 is SMNVEV (reference sequence). This CDR3 has 13 residues. V lost 3 bases, J lost 6 bases, and 4 bases stayed unmatched.

The chain couples TRBV30 to TRBJ2-7; TRBD1 aligns across 7 bases. V was clipped by 1 base and J by 3 bases; unmatched bases: 0. This CDR3 region has 12 residues. Germline V lookup: CDR1 GTSNPN, CDR2 SVGIG (reference sequence). CDR3 in amino acids: CAWSGTGYEQYF. CDR3 nucleotides: TGTGCCTGGAGTGGGACAGGCTACGAGCAGTACTTC. Variable domain in full (rest from reference TRBV30 and TRBJ2-7): SQTIHQWPATLVQPVGSPLSLECTVEGTSNPNLYWYRQAAGRGLQLLFYSVGIGQISSEVPQNLSASRPQDRQFILSSKKLLLSDSGFYLCAWSGTGYEQYFGPGTRLTVT.

The V and J genes are TRBV7-6 and TRBJ1-2, with TRBD1 as a possible D gene (6 bases). V was trimmed by 1 base and J by 7 bases, leaving 10 bases between them. Germline V gene sequence: CDR1 SGHVS, CDR2 FNYEAQ. This CDR3 is built from 13 residues. The CDR3 here is CASSLGGPGGYTF. The CDR3 coding sequence is TGTGCCAGCAGCTTAGGGGGGCCGGGTGGCTACACCTTC.

The chain recombines TRBV7-8 with TRBJ1-1, with D maybe TRBD1 (6 bases). The CDR3 has 15 residues. Trimming took off 5 bases at V and 9 bases at J, with 22 bases between the two ends. CDR1 SGHVS and CDR2 FQNEAQ come from the germline V gene. CDR3 residues: CASSREGGFGAKAFF. DNA for the CDR3: TGTGCCAGCAGCCGAGAAGGGGGATTTGGGGCCAAAGCTTTCTTT.

The CDR3: CASSLSSGRTGEQFF. In DNA, the CDR3 is TGTGCCAGCAGCTTATCAAGCGGACGGACGGGTGAGCAGTTCTTC. This sequence joins TRBV7-3 and TRBJ2-1; possible D gene TRBD2, 5 bases. Germline-derived CDR1 and CDR2 are SGHTA and FQGTGA. The CDR3 is 15 residues long. Trimming took 2 bases from V and 9 from J, leaving 17 bases between them.